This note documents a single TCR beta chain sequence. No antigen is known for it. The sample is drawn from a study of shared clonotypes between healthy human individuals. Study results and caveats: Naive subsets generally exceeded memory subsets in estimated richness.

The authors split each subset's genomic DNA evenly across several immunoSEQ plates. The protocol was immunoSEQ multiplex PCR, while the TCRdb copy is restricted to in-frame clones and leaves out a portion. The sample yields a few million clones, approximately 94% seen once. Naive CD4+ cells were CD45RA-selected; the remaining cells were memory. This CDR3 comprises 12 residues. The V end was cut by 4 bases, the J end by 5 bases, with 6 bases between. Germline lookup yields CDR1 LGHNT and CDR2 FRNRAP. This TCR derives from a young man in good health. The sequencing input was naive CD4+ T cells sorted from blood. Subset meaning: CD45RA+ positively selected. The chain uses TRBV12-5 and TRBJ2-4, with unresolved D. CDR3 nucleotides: TGTGCTAGTGGTTCCAGTCAAAACATTCAGTACTTC. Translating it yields CASGSSQNIQYF.